Following are 17 T cell receptor beta chains from one sample sequenced in a study of blood T cell repertoires in COVID-19 (dated by TCRdb to about 2020). The library was generated by the immunoSEQ multiplex PCR assay. TCRdb obtained this table from immuneACCESS and retained in-frame rearrangements with V and J assigned. These tables miss some clones; where compared with another copy, unresolved V genes account for less than half of the shortfall, and the remainder is unexplained. Within this sample are some 100,000 clones, with less than 85% of them counted one time only. The top ten constitute about 20% of the sample. Sample: peripheral blood. The receptor set was obtained from a woman aged 60-75 years with acute or convalescent COVID-19.

This chain connects TRBV7-2 to TRBJ2-3, with 8 bases matching TRBD2. This CDR3 spans 16 amino acids. Trimming removed 5 bases from V and 6 bases from J; junction bases left unmatched: 13. CDR1 SGHTA and CDR2 FQGNSA come from the germline V gene. CDR3: CASSPSSSGLPDTQYF. The CDR3 DNA sequence: TGTGCCAGCAGCCCCTCGTCTAGCGGGTTACCCGATACGCAGTATTTT.

V gene TRBV16 combines with J gene TRBJ1-2; no clear D. CDR1 and CDR2 (germline): KGHSY, FQNENV. Trimming stripped 0 bases from V and 13 bases from J, with 12 bases between. This CDR3 has 12 residues. As DNA, the CDR3 is TGTGCCAGCAGCCAATCGCAACAGTCGGTCACCTTC. Translated: CASSQSQQSVTF.

The chain links TRBV7-8 to TRBJ2-4, with D possibly TRBD1 on 6 matching bases. CDR1 is SGHVS and CDR2 is FQNEAQ in the germline V gene. This CDR3 has 16 amino acids. V dropped 1 base and J dropped 1 base, with 11 bases sitting between them. CDR3 DNA: TGTGCCAGCAGCTTAGAGGGGGTAGGGGCCAAAAACATTCAGTACTTC. It specifies CASSLEGVGAKNIQYF.

The chain carries TRBV7-9 and TRBJ1-1; tentatively, D is TRBD1 (5 bases). The CDR3 length is 15 residues. Germline CDR1 is SEHNR and CDR2 is FQNEAQ (reference sequence). Trimming pared 1 base from V and 1 base from J, leaving 10 bases between. The CDR3 here is CASSLEGQRNTEAFF. Here the CDR3 DNA reads TGTGCCAGCAGCTTAGAGGGGCAGCGGAACACTGAAGCTTTCTTT.

The rearrangement uses TRBV6-1 and TRBJ2-7, with 10 bases identical to TRBD2. Trimming at V came to 1 base and at J to 1 base, leaving 4 bases not matched to a gene. In germline, CDR1 is MNHNS, CDR2 SASEGT. The CDR3 loop spans 16 amino acids. Here the CDR3 reads CASSEVLAGSSYEQYF. The DNA for the CDR3 is TGTGCCAGCAGTGAAGTACTAGCGGGGAGTTCCTACGAGCAGTACTTC.

The chain employs TRBV27 and TRBJ1-5; maybe TRBD1 (5 bases). V shed 2 bases and J shed 4 bases, with 12 bases lying between them. Germline lookup yields CDR1 MNHEY and CDR2 SMNVEV (reference sequence). This CDR3 comprises 15 residues. The CDR3 region is CASSLGAGANQPQHF. The CDR3 DNA reads TGTGCCAGCAGTTTAGGGGCCGGAGCAAATCAGCCCCAGCATTTT.

The J gene is TRBJ2-7, the V gene TRBV11-2, with TRBD1 matching 8 bases. Germline CDR1 SGHAT, CDR2 FQNNGV. The CDR3 sequence is 14 residues long. Trimming took 6 bases from V and 1 from J; bases not matched to a gene: 5. The CDR3 loop reads CASSKDRDSYEQYF. CDR3 nucleotide sequence: TGTGCCAGCAGTAAGGACAGGGATTCCTACGAGCAGTACTTC.

The rearrangement uses TRBV3-1 (or the pseudogene TRBV3-2) and TRBJ1-3; D is ambiguous. V lost 4 bases, J lost 0 bases, and 13 bases lay in between. CDR1 is LGHDT and CDR2 is YNNKEL in the germline V gene (reference sequence). There are 16 residues in the CDR3. The CDR3 DNA sequence: TGTGCCAGCAGCCTACGACTGCCGGGCTCTGGAAACACCATATATTTT. Its translation: CASSLRLPGSGNTIYF.

The V gene is TRBV9, the J gene TRBJ2-2; possible D gene TRBD1, 6 bases. V gave up 4 bases and J gave up 2 bases, with 15 bases separating them. CDR1 SGDLS and CDR2 YYNGEE come from the germline V gene. This CDR3 has 16 residues. Here the CDR3 DNA reads TGTGCCAGCAGCTTTCGACAGGTCGGTAACACCGGGGAGCTGTTTTTT. Protein product: CASSFRQVGNTGELFF.

V is TRBV4-1 and J is TRBJ1-3; 7 bases line up with TRBD1. The CDR3 is 15 amino acids. The J segment lost 2 bases and the V segment lost 6 bases, leaving 7 bases of the junction unmatched. CDR1 is MGHRA and CDR2 is YSYEKL in the germline V gene. The CDR3 here is CASSRDRLTGNTIYF. As DNA, the CDR3 is TGCGCCAGCAGTCGGGACAGACTCACTGGAAACACCATATATTTT.

The V gene is TRBV6-6, the J gene TRBJ1-3, with unresolved D. V shed 5 bases and J shed 2 bases, with 19 bases lying between them. Germline V gene data show CDR1 as MNHNY and CDR2 as SVGAGI (reference sequence). The CDR3 loop spans 17 amino acids. CDR3 sequence reads: CASSQLEGFPPGNTIYF. CDR3 sequence (DNA): TGTGCCAGCAGTCAGCTGGAGGGCTTCCCCCCTGGAAACACCATATATTTT.

The genes are TRBV25-1 and TRBJ2-5; no definite D call. CDR3 size: 14 residues. In germline, CDR1 is MGHDK, CDR2 SYGVNS. V was pared by 0 bases and J by 2 bases, with 7 bases between. CDR3 sequence: CASSEYGGQETQYF. Written as DNA, the CDR3 is TGTGCCAGCAGTGAATATGGCGGACAAGAGACCCAGTACTTC. The entire variable domain, with the rest obtained from reference TRBV25-1 and TRBJ2-5, is as follows: EADIYQTPRYLVIGTGKKITLECSQTMGHDKMYWYQQDPGMELHLIHYSYGVNSTEKGDLSSESTVSRIRTEHFPLTLESARPSHTSQYLCASSEYGGQETQYFGPGTRLLVL.

This chain joins TRBV3-1 (or the pseudogene TRBV3-2) and TRBJ1-2; 7 positions agree with TRBD1. This CDR3 is built from 13 residues. V shed 7 bases, J shed 5 bases, and the junction held 7 bases outside the gene matches. The germline CDR1 and CDR2 sequences are LGHDT and YNNKEL (reference sequence). The CDR3, as DNA: TGTGCCAGCAACCCAGGGGACAGTTATGGCTACACCTTC. Translated: CASNPGDSYGYTF.

The chain is built from TRBV4-3 and TRBJ1-2; 7 bases map to TRBD1. This CDR3 region has 14 residues. V dropped 0 bases and J dropped 5; count of bases not matched to a gene: 3. From germline, CDR1 is LGHNA and CDR2 YSLEER. The CDR3, as DNA: TGCGCCAGCAGCCAAGAGACAGGGACGTATGGCTACACCTTC. Amino acids: CASSQETGTYGYTF.

The chain is built from TRBV7-2 and TRBJ2-1; 10 bases line up with TRBD1. CDR1 and CDR2 (germline): SGHTA, FQGNSA. The CDR3 has 15 amino acids. V lost 3 bases and J lost 8; bases outside the gene matches: 7. The CDR3 bases are TGTGCCAGCAGCTTCCTTGGACAGGGGGGCGATGAGCAGTTCTTC. This sequence encodes CASSFLGQGGDEQFF.

The chain couples TRBV2 to TRBJ1-4; D is uncertain. Between the trimmed V and J ends, which lost 6 bases and 8 bases, there was a span of 16 bases. CDR3 length: 14 amino acids. CDR1 is SNHLY, CDR2 FYNNEI, per germline. The CDR3 loop reads CASREEILGEKLFF. CDR3 sequence (DNA): TGTGCCAGCAGGGAGGAGATATTAGGAGAAAAACTGTTTTTT.

The genes are TRBV7-2 and TRBJ2-5; D is unclear. Germline V gene sequence: CDR1 SGHTA, CDR2 FQGNSA. With 2 bases removed from V and 3 bases from J, the gap between germline ends came to 13 bases. The length of the CDR3 is 15 residues. The CDR3 sequence: CASSLWARAKETQYF. The CDR3, as DNA: TGTGCCAGCAGCTTATGGGCCAGAGCCAAAGAGACCCAGTACTTC.